The 25 T cell receptor beta chains given below trace back to one sample, sequenced in a study of regulatory T cells in long-lasting Graves disease. Documented time point: newly diagnosed GD, antithyroid drugs for less than 3 months. The authors made the TCR library using RNA they extracted from PBMCs. Arm-PCR of CDR3 regions with iRepertoire HTBI primers generated TCR beta libraries. Each CDR3 protein is one row after TCRdb ran MiXCR on the multiplex PCR reads. The table has about 620,000 distinct CDR3 sequences, 16% seen once; the top ten hold more than 15%. Another study also made use of these data, one on T cells in Graves' hyperthyroidism and ophthalmopathy.

The sequences come from peripheral blood mononuclear cells (PBMCs), collected at new diagnosis, from a patient treated with antithyroid drugs. All receptors derive from a woman in her thirties with Graves disease.

This clonotype occurred a few times. The chain employs TRBV20-1 and TRBJ2-7; TRBD2 matches at 7 bases. The V and J ends lost 1 base and 5 bases, in that order; junction bases with no gene match: 17. The CDR3 sequence is 17 residues long. Looked up from germline, CDR1 is DFQATT and CDR2 is SNEGSKA (reference sequence). For the CDR3, the DNA is TGCAGTGCTAGAGGCGGGAGTAGATCTTCCAATCAGGACGAGCAGTACTTC. Translated: CSARGGSRSSNQDEQYF.

V gene TRBV20-1 combines with J gene TRBJ2-4; a possible D gene is TRBD1 (5 bases). Germline-derived CDR1 and CDR2 are DFQATT and SNEGSKA (reference sequence). The CDR3 is 13 residues long. Trimming cost V 4 bases and J 8 bases, with 15 bases left between them. Here the CDR3 DNA reads TGCAGTGCTATGGGGCAGGGCGGTCACATTCAGTACTTC. Protein: CSAMGQGGHIQYF.

In DNA, the CDR3 is TGTGCCAGCAGTTACGCGGGAGGTACAGATACGCAGTATTTT. Its protein is CASSYAGGTDTQYF. The rearrangement joins TRBV6-5 to TRBJ2-3; 8 bases align to TRBD2. The CDR3 is 14 amino acids. CDR1 and CDR2 (germline): MNHEY, SVGAGI. V gave up 2 bases and J gave up 3 bases; unmatched junction bases: 1.

This clonotype was recorded many times. The chain employs TRBV28 and TRBJ2-7; perhaps TRBD2 as D (6 bases). CDR1 and CDR2 from the germline V gene are MDHEN and SYDVKM. CDR3 length: 11 amino acids. V shed 10 bases and J shed 2 bases, with 9 bases lying between them. CDR3 nucleotides: TGTGCCATCCAGCGGGCCTACGAGCAGTACTTC. This encodes CAIQRAYEQYF. Together with reference TRBV28 and TRBJ2-7, the CDR3 gives the full variable domain: DVKVTQSSRYLVKRTGEKVFLECVQDMDHENMFWYRQDPGLGLRLIYFSYDVKMKEKGDIPEGYSVSREKKERFSLILESASTNQTSMYLCAIQRAYEQYFGPGTRLTVT.

The chain joins TRBV29-1 to TRBJ2-3; the match to TRBD1 covers 8 bases. Per the germline V gene, CDR1 is SQVTM and CDR2 is ANQGSEA. This CDR3 comprises 14 residues. V gave up 6 bases and J gave up 5 bases; unmatched junction bases: 10. Written as DNA, the CDR3 is TGCAGCGTGATTGACAGGGGAGGTAAAGATACGCAGTATTTT. This encodes CSVIDRGGKDTQYF.

This clonotype has only a few counts. The chain employs TRBV11-2 and TRBJ2-1; D remains unclear. The CDR3 is made up of 17 amino acids. Trimming stripped 8 bases from V and 4 bases from J, with 24 bases between. CDR1 SGHAT and CDR2 FQNNGV come from the germline V gene. Here the CDR3 reads CASLILPGGTYYNEQFF. In nucleotides, the CDR3 is TGTGCCAGCTTGATCCTTCCGGGTGGAACCTATTACAATGAGCAGTTCTTC. Supplemented by reference TRBV11-2 and TRBJ2-1, the full variable domain reads EAGVAQSPRYKIIEKRQSVAFWCNPISGHATLYWYQQILGQGPKLLIQFQNNGVVDDSQLPKDRFSAERLKGVDSTLKIQPAKLEDSAVYLCASLILPGGTYYNEQFFGPGTRLTVL.

This clonotype was seen repeatedly, ten times or more. V usage is TRBV28 and J usage is TRBJ1-5, with D tentatively TRBD1 (6 bases). V dropped 10 bases and J dropped 3 bases, with 13 bases sitting between them. Germline V CDR1 and CDR2: MDHEN, SYDVKM. This CDR3 has 13 residues. The CDR3 DNA reads as TGTGCCATACAGGGAGGCCTCAATCAGCCCCAGCATTTT. Protein product: CAIQGGLNQPQHF.

This clonotype was observed at least ten times. The gene calls are TRBV19 and TRBJ2-1; no firm D call. Germline V lookup: CDR1 LNHDA, CDR2 SQIVND (reference sequence). The CDR3 runs to 13 residues. V gave up 1 base and J gave up 5 bases, with 6 bases separating them. The chain's CDR3 is CASSIGSHNEQFF. As DNA, the CDR3 is TGTGCCAGTAGTATAGGGTCTCACAATGAGCAGTTCTTC.

J is TRBJ2-1 and V is TRBV6-1, with D perhaps TRBD1 (5 bases). Trimming shortened V by 7 bases and J by 1 base, and 14 bases separated the two germline ends. CDR1 MNHNS and CDR2 SASEGT come from the germline V gene. The CDR3 has 15 amino acids. CDR3 amino acids: CASKPDSHSYNEQFF. In DNA, the CDR3 is TGTGCCAGCAAGCCCGACAGCCATTCCTACAATGAGCAGTTCTTC.

This clonotype was seen only a few times. The CDR3 is CASSLVLGGTTDTQYF. DNA for the CDR3: TGTGCCAGCAGCTTAGTTTTGGGCGGGACCACAGATACGCAGTATTTT. V is TRBV7-9 and J is TRBJ2-3; maybe TRBD2 (6 bases). CDR1 is SEHNR and CDR2 is FQNEAQ in the germline V gene (reference sequence). This CDR3 comprises 16 residues. V dropped 1 base and J dropped 2 bases, with 13 bases sitting between them.

There are many counts of this clonotype. The CDR3 loop is CASFLSGAPADTQYF. CDR3 sequence (DNA): TGTGCCAGTTTCCTCTCCGGGGCACCCGCAGATACGCAGTATTTT. V is TRBV2 and J is TRBJ2-3; either TRBD1 or TRBD2 may supply D (5 bases each). Trimming removed 9 bases from V and 4 bases from J, with 20 bases in between. CDR3 size: 15 residues. Germline values: CDR1 SNHLY, CDR2 FYNNEI.

Concerning this clonotype itself: At one of its ends the junction is not consistent with the germline gene, which may arise from a read error. The chain links TRBV7-2 to TRBJ1-6; 11 bases match TRBD1. The CDR3 spans 16 residues. Germline V gives CDR1 SGHTA, CDR2 FQGNSA. The CDR3 region has the DNA TGTGCCGGCAGCGGGGTTGCGGGACAGGGGGTTTCACCCCTCCACTTT. Protein sequence: CAGSGVAGQGVSPLHF.

The chain couples TRBV6-1 to TRBJ2-3; D not resolved. The V end was cut by 7 bases, the J end by 6 bases, with 8 bases between. The germline CDR1 and CDR2 sequences are MNHNS and SASEGT. The CDR3 is 11 residues long. This chain's CDR3 is CASTWKDTQYF. CDR3 coding DNA: TGTGCCAGCACTTGGAAGGATACGCAGTATTTT.

This clonotype was seen ten or more times. V is TRBV7-9 and J is TRBJ1-2; D gene ambiguous. This CDR3 has 12 residues. Germline CDR1 is SEHNR and CDR2 is FQNEAQ (reference sequence). The V end was cut by 6 bases, the J end by 4 bases, with 9 bases between. The CDR3 DNA follows: TGTGCCAGCAGTTACGAGACCTATGGCTACACCTTC. This gives the protein CASSYETYGYTF. Full variable domain (remainder filled in from reference TRBV7-9 and TRBJ1-2): DTGVSQNPRHKITKRGQNVTFRCDPISEHNRLYWYRQTLGQGPEFLTYFQNEAQLEKSRLLSDRFSAERPKGSFSTLEIQRTEQGDSAMYLCASSYETYGYTFGSGTRLTVV.

This clonotype was recorded many times. This rearrangement joins TRBV10-3 to TRBJ2-5, with 7 bases matching TRBD2. Germline CDR1 ENHRY, CDR2 SYGVKD. The trim removed 6 bases at V and 4 bases at J, leaving 2 bases unmatched. The CDR3 loop spans 12 amino acids. The CDR3 region is CAISRLAETQYF. Here the CDR3 DNA reads TGTGCCATCAGCCGACTAGCAGAGACCCAGTACTTC.

This chain joins TRBV30 and TRBJ1-4; 7 bases fit TRBD1. V lost 3 bases, J lost 8 bases, and 6 bases stayed unmatched. The CDR3 covers 13 residues. Germline-derived CDR1 and CDR2 are GTSNPN and SVGIG (reference sequence). The CDR3 DNA reads as TGTGCCTGGAGAACGACAGGGAGCGAAAAACTGTTTTTT. Residues: CAWRTTGSEKLFF.

This clonotype has a count of ten or more. The rearrangement joins TRBV10-3 to TRBJ1-1; D is perhaps TRBD1 (5 bases). This CDR3 spans 15 amino acids. V was pared by 8 bases and J by 3 bases, with 19 bases between. Germline CDR1 is ENHRY and CDR2 is SYGVKD. The CDR3 bases are TGTGCCATCTCCCGGGGCCTTCTAGCCGACACTGAAGCTTTCTTT. The encoded protein is CAISRGLLADTEAFF.

This clonotype was observed many times. The gene calls are TRBV11-1 and TRBJ1-1; a weak D match, TRBD1 (5 bases). The CDR3 contains 13 residues. Germline V gene data show CDR1 as SGHAT and CDR2 as FQDESV (reference sequence). The germline V and J ends were trimmed by 3 bases and 11 bases, with 16 bases remaining between them. CDR3 region: CASSLADSSVAFF. The CDR3 bases are TGTGCCAGCAGCTTGGCAGACAGTTCCGTCGCTTTCTTT. The variable domain in full, completed from reference TRBV11-1 and TRBJ1-1, reads EAEVAQSPRYKITEKSQAVAFWCDPISGHATLYWYRQILGQGPELLVQFQDESVVDDSQLPKDRFSAERLKGVDSTLKIQPAELGDSAMYLCASSLADSSVAFFGQGTRLTVV.

This chain uses TRBV4-1 with TRBJ1-4; TRBD1 matches at 8 bases. This CDR3 is built from 16 residues. Germline CDR1 and CDR2: MGHRA and YSYEKL. The V and J ends lost 3 bases and 0 bases, in that order; junction bases with no gene match: 3. CDR3 protein: CASSQGTGTTNEKLFF. The CDR3 DNA follows: TGCGCCAGCAGCCAGGGGACAGGTACAACTAATGAAAAACTGTTTTTT.

The V gene is TRBV13, the J gene TRBJ2-5; 8 bases map to TRBD2. The trim removed 7 bases at V and 4 bases at J, leaving 17 bases unmatched. CDR1 and CDR2 (germline): PRHDT, FYEKMQ (reference sequence). The CDR3 spans 17 residues. CDR3 DNA: TGTGCCAGCACCGAGCGCGGGGGGCGCGGTGGTGGAGAGACCCAGTACTTC. Translating it yields CASTERGGRGGGETQYF.

This clonotype was counted many times. The genes are TRBV12-3 or TRBV12-4 and TRBJ1-1, with no clear D. Deletions cut 7 bases from V and 1 base from J, with 13 bases between. This CDR3 has 14 residues. The CDR3 is CASTYWEGNTEAFF. The CDR3, as DNA: TGTGCCAGCACCTACTGGGAGGGGAACACTGAAGCTTTCTTT.

This clonotype has at least ten counts. V is TRBV2 and J is TRBJ2-3; 7 nucleotides line up with TRBD2. The CDR3 sequence is 15 residues long. Germline assignment: CDR1 SNHLY and CDR2 FYNNEI. V lost 10 bases and J lost 4; bases outside the gene matches: 14. The CDR3 DNA sequence: TGTGCCACCAAGAAACAGACTAGCTGGGCAGATACGCAGTATTTT. Translated: CATKKQTSWADTQYF.

This clonotype was seen ten or more times. The rearrangement joins TRBV29-1 to TRBJ2-5; 8 bases are shared with TRBD2. The CDR3 is 13 amino acids. Looked up from germline, CDR1 is SQVTM and CDR2 is ANQGSEA. V shed 6 bases, J shed 4 bases, and the junction held 7 bases outside the gene matches. Here the CDR3 DNA reads TGCAGCGTCCCAAGTACTAGCGGAGAGACCCAGTACTTC. Amino acid sequence: CSVPSTSGETQYF.

This clonotype was picked up a small number of times. The V gene is TRBV9, the J gene TRBJ2-1; no firm D call. The CDR3 extends over 15 amino acids. Germline V lookup: CDR1 SGDLS, CDR2 YYNGEE. The ends were cut back, 4 bases at V and 4 bases at J, with 15 bases in the middle. The chain's CDR3 is CASSPYPDFYNEQFF. CDR3 coding DNA: TGTGCCAGCAGCCCGTACCCCGACTTTTACAATGAGCAGTTCTTC.

V and J are TRBV7-8 and TRBJ2-6; possibly TRBD1 for D (5 bases). The CDR3 contains 14 residues. CDR1 and CDR2 (germline): SGHVS, FQNEAQ. The V end was cut by 4 bases, the J end by 2 bases, with 6 bases between. CDR3 DNA: TGTGCCAGCAGCTCCAGGGCTGGGGCCAACGTCCTGACTTTC. It is translated as CASSSRAGANVLTF.